What follows are 27 T cell receptor beta chains derived from one specimen sequenced in a study of T cell repertoires in cytomegalovirus infection. A single record per CDR3 protein comes from TCRdb applying MiXCR to the reads. The sample consists of approximately 1,000,000 distinct CDR3 sequences, roughly 30% of them appearing once. Their cognate antigens are unknown. The sample was cultured CD8+ T cells from PBMCs, taken from culture after CMV antigen stimulation. Every receptor here comes from a human donor in good health (CMV status not recorded). Some clones in this sample may be carry-over from other donors' samples.

The chain joins TRBV7-9 to TRBJ2-1, with TRBD1 identical over 7 bases. CDR3 size: 16 residues. With 3 bases clipped from V and 4 bases from J, the junction kept 9 bases outside the gene matches. Germline V lookup: CDR1 SEHNR, CDR2 FQNEAQ (reference sequence). The CDR3 region has the DNA TGTGCCAGCAGCTTTTCGCCGGGACAGACATACAATGAGCAGTTCTTC. This sequence encodes CASSFSPGQTYNEQFF.

On this clonotype: Possible read error: a much larger clone is one base away. The chain recombines TRBV5-6 with TRBJ1-5; D ambiguous. CDR1 and CDR2 from the germline V gene are SGHDT and YYEEEE. The CDR3 is made up of 14 amino acids. The CDR3 DNA is TGTGCCAGCAGCTTGAGCACAGTGGCTCAGTCCCAGCATTTT. It codes for CASSLSTVAQSQHF. The full variable domain, with the rest looked up from reference TRBV5-6 and TRBJ1-5, is DAGVTQSPTHLIKTRGQQVTLRCSPKSGHDTVSWYQQALGQGPQFIFQYYEEEERQRGNFPDRFSGHQFPNYSSELNVNALLLGDSALYLCASSLSTVAQSQHFGDGTRLSIL.

The DNA of the CDR3 is TGTGCCAGCAGCTTTGGGGTCCCTCACAGGGGGCCACCCTACGAGCAGTACTTC. Translation gives CASSFGVPHRGPPYEQYF. The V gene is TRBV5-4, the J gene TRBJ2-7; TRBD1 matches 9 bases. CDR3 length: 18 amino acids. V shed 2 bases, J shed 2 bases, and the junction held 14 bases outside the gene matches. Germline V gene lookup returns CDR1 SGHNT and CDR2 YYREEE (reference sequence).

The chain is built from TRBV7-9 and TRBJ2-6; no definite D call. CDR3 length equals 15 residues. Germline CDR1 and CDR2: SEHNR and FQNEAQ (reference sequence). The V end was cut by 10 bases, the J end by 1 base, with 14 bases between. Here the CDR3 DNA reads TGTGCCATTAAGCAGGAAGGATCTGGGGCCAACGTCCTGACTTTC. Encoded protein: CAIKQEGSGANVLTF. Full variable domain (missing parts from reference TRBV7-9 and TRBJ2-6): DTGVSQNPRHKITKRGQNVTFRCDPISEHNRLYWYRQTLGQGPEFLTYFQNEAQLEKSRLLSDRFSAERPKGSFSTLEIQRTEQGDSAMYLCAIKQEGSGANVLTFGAGSRLTVL.

This clonotype has more than one count but fewer than ten. The J gene is TRBJ2-1, the V gene TRBV27; 7 bases map to TRBD1. Germline lookup yields CDR1 MNHEY and CDR2 SMNVEV (reference sequence). This CDR3 is built from 19 residues. V was pared by 10 bases and J by 2 bases, with 23 bases of the junction left unmatched. The CDR3 nucleotides are TGTGCCACCACTTTTCCGGGACAGACCCCTATTGGGCCCTACAATGAGCAGTTCTTC. Its translation: CATTFPGQTPIGPYNEQFF.

This clonotype has only a few counts. The V call is TRBV5-6, the J call TRBJ1-5, with a weak D call TRBD1 (5 bases). The CDR3 has 14 residues. Germline V CDR1 and CDR2: SGHDT, YYEEEE. The V and J ends lost 4 bases and 0 bases respectively, with 8 bases between them. CDR3 sequence: CASSRRGSNQPQHF. In DNA, the CDR3 is TGTGCCAGCAGCCGGAGGGGTAGCAATCAGCCCCAGCATTTT. Based on the CDR3 plus reference TRBV5-6 and TRBJ1-5, the full variable domain is DAGVTQSPTHLIKTRGQQVTLRCSPKSGHDTVSWYQQALGQGPQFIFQYYEEEERQRGNFPDRFSGHQFPNYSSELNVNALLLGDSALYLCASSRRGSNQPQHFGDGTRLSIL.

This clonotype was counted a few times. The V call is TRBV7-9, the J call TRBJ1-2; TRBD1 might be the D (6 bases). V shed 2 bases and J shed 4 bases, with 17 bases lying between them. Germline V gene data show CDR1 as SEHNR and CDR2 as FQNEAQ (reference sequence). The CDR3 length is 16 residues. The CDR3 loop is CASSLMVWGHSYGYTF. CDR3 DNA sequence: TGTGCCAGCAGCTTAATGGTATGGGGACACAGCTATGGCTACACCTTC.

This clonotype was found many times. The V and J genes are TRBV7-6 and TRBJ2-3; 7 nucleotides agree with TRBD2. CDR1 is SGHVS, CDR2 FNYEAQ, per germline. The trim removed 5 bases at V and 4 bases at J, leaving 6 bases unmatched. CDR3 length equals 14 residues. The CDR3 DNA is TGTGCCAGCAGCCAAAAGGGAGGGTCAGATACGCAGTATTTT. Translating it yields CASSQKGGSDTQYF.

The chain joins TRBV4-1 to TRBJ2-1, with 10 bases fitting TRBD2. This CDR3 has 16 residues. Germline CDR1 reads MGHRA; CDR2 reads YSYEKL. The junction had 12 bases not matched to a gene; V was cut back by 3 bases and J by 10 bases. The CDR3 coding sequence is TGCGCCAGCAGCCACCCGGGTAGCGGGGGGAAGCGAGAGCAGTTCTTC. Translating gives CASSHPGSGGKREQFF.

This clonotype has a handful of counts. The chain couples TRBV6-6 to TRBJ1-6; 7 bases line up with TRBD1. With 3 bases clipped from V and 7 bases from J, the junction kept 9 bases outside the gene matches. Per germline, CDR1 MNHNY and CDR2 SVGAGI (reference sequence). The CDR3 loop spans 16 amino acids. The CDR3 DNA follows: TGTGCCAGCAGTTATACGGCAGGGGGGTGGAATTCACCCCTCCACTTT. Encoded protein: CASSYTAGGWNSPLHF.

In this sample, this clonotype turned up a few times. The gene calls are TRBV6-6 and TRBJ2-7; perhaps TRBD1 as D (6 bases). Looked up from germline, CDR1 is MNHNY and CDR2 is SVGAGI (reference sequence). The germline V and J ends were trimmed by 4 bases and 2 bases, with 12 bases remaining between them. The CDR3 consists of 14 residues. The DNA of the CDR3 is TGTGCCAGCAGTTCCTGGACAGAAGCCTACGAGCAGTACGTC. It specifies CASSSWTEAYEQYV.

In this sample, this clonotype turned up a few times. This chain links TRBV6-6 with TRBJ2-3; 8 nucleotides match TRBD2. The CDR3 sequence is 14 residues long. The trim removed 2 bases at V and 5 bases at J, leaving 3 bases unmatched. Germline V gene lookup returns CDR1 MNHNY and CDR2 SVGAGI (reference sequence). The CDR3 sequence: CASSYRGGLDTQYF. The CDR3 coding sequence is TGTGCCAGCAGTTACCGGGGGGGCTTAGATACGCAGTATTTT.

The chain recombines TRBV27 with TRBJ2-7; 8 nucleotides line up with TRBD1. Germline assignment: CDR1 MNHEY and CDR2 SMNVEV (reference sequence). The CDR3 contains 14 residues. V shed 5 bases and J 2 bases; nucleotides not matched to a gene: 5. CDR3 protein: CASSTQGEAYEQYF. In nucleotides, the CDR3 is TGTGCCAGCAGTACACAGGGGGAGGCCTACGAGCAGTACTTC.

The chain couples TRBV6-5 to TRBJ2-1; 8 bases agree with TRBD1. The germline V gene encodes CDR1 MNHEY and CDR2 SVGAGI. Trimming took 5 bases from V and 1 from J; bases not matched to a gene: 7. There are 16 residues in the CDR3. CDR3 DNA sequence: TGTGCCAGCAGTATGTCCGGGGACAGGTCCTACAATGAGCAGTTCTTC. Protein product: CASSMSGDRSYNEQFF.

This chain uses TRBV24-1 with TRBJ1-2; D is ambiguous. Germline CDR1 and CDR2: KGHDR and SFDVKD. The CDR3 has 11 residues. Trimming stripped 4 bases from V and 8 bases from J, with 7 bases between. The CDR3 sequence: CATSEREGYTF. CDR3 nucleotide sequence: TGTGCCACCAGTGAGCGAGAGGGCTACACCTTC.

This clonotype has ten or more counts. The rearrangement uses TRBV6-6 and TRBJ1-5, with 8 bases identical to TRBD1. J gave up 1 base and V 4 bases, and 0 bases lay outside the gene matches. The length of the CDR3 is 14 residues. The germline V gene has CDR1 MNHNY and CDR2 SVGAGI (reference sequence). The CDR3 is CASSWTGSNQPQHF. Here the CDR3 DNA reads TGTGCCAGCAGTTGGACAGGGAGCAATCAGCCCCAGCATTTT.

The chain is built from TRBV7-9 and TRBJ2-7; D gene unclear. V was clipped by 3 bases and J by 6 bases, with 9 bases between them. CDR3 size: 12 residues. CDR1 and CDR2 (germline): SEHNR, FQNEAQ (reference sequence). In nucleotides, the CDR3 is TGTGCCAGCAGCTTTGGACCGGGCGAGCAGTACTTC. Residues: CASSFGPGEQYF.

The rearrangement links TRBV14 to TRBJ2-2, with D perhaps TRBD2 (6 bases). Trimming stripped 6 bases from V and 2 bases from J, with 16 bases between. Germline CDR1 SGHDN, CDR2 FVKESK. The CDR3 length is 16 residues. The CDR3 region is CASSPTSSTNTGELFF. CDR3 nucleotide sequence: TGTGCCAGCAGTCCAACTAGCTCAACCAACACCGGGGAGCTGTTTTTT.

This clonotype was observed at least ten times. The V gene is TRBV7-9, the J gene TRBJ1-1; D remains ambiguous. CDR1 and CDR2 from the germline V gene are SEHNR and FQNEAQ (reference sequence). The ends were cut back, 5 bases at V and 5 bases at J, with 15 bases in the middle. The CDR3 is 14 amino acids. DNA of the CDR3: TGTGCCAGCAGCCCACCACAGAGTCGGACTGAAGCTTTCTTT. Its protein is CASSPPQSRTEAFF.

The chain couples TRBV4-2 to TRBJ2-2; 8 positions match TRBD1. Germline trimming cut 0 bases from V and 1 base from J; bases unmatched to any gene: 1. This CDR3 contains 16 residues. Germline values: CDR1 LGHNA, CDR2 YNFKEQ. In DNA, the CDR3 is TGTGCCAGCAGCCAAGATGGACAGGGGAACACCGGGGAGCTGTTTTTT. Protein sequence: CASSQDGQGNTGELFF.

The table lists this clonotype with many counts. CDR3 in DNA: TGTGCCAGCAGTAAGGAGGGCAATCAGCCCCAGCATTTT. This encodes CASSKEGNQPQHF. The chain has TRBV6-1 and TRBJ1-5; D is unresolved. This CDR3 has 13 residues. Trimming removed 5 bases from V and 2 bases from J, with 7 bases in between. Germline V gene data show CDR1 as MNHNS and CDR2 as SASEGT.

This clonotype was counted ten times or more. This chain joins TRBV12-3 or TRBV12-4 and TRBJ1-4, with D tentatively TRBD1 (5 bases). This CDR3 has 13 residues. V was clipped by 4 bases and J by 8 bases, with 11 bases between them. Here the CDR3 reads CASSWGGKEKLFF. DNA of the CDR3: TGTGCCAGCAGTTGGGGGGGTAAGGAAAAACTGTTTTTT.

The rearrangement uses TRBV7-8 and TRBJ1-6; D gene ambiguous. The CDR3 totals 14 residues. The germline gives CDR1 SGHVS, CDR2 FQNEAQ. Trimming removed 6 bases at V and 8 bases at J, with 14 bases between. The CDR3 sequence: CASRIGRTDSPLHF. The CDR3 nucleotides read TGTGCCAGCAGAATCGGCAGAACAGATTCACCCCTCCACTTT.

At least ten counts were recorded for this clonotype. The gene calls are TRBV7-9 and TRBJ2-5; the D is unclear. The length of the CDR3 is 16 residues. Between the trimmed V and J ends, which lost 2 bases and 4 bases, there was a span of 17 bases. CDR1 is SEHNR, CDR2 FQNEAQ, per germline (reference sequence). This CDR3 reads CASSLIASTVRETQYF. The CDR3 DNA reads TGTGCCAGCAGCTTAATAGCCTCGACTGTGCGAGAGACCCAGTACTTC.

The chain uses TRBV28 and TRBJ1-2, with D maybe TRBD1 (5 bases). This CDR3 has 15 amino acids. Trimming left V 6 bases short and J 4 bases short, with 18 bases between. The V gene's germline CDR1 is MDHEN and CDR2 SYDVKM. The DNA of the CDR3 is TGTGCCAGCAGAATCACCGGACAAGCTGGCTATGGCTACACCTTC. Its protein product is CASRITGQAGYGYTF.

V is TRBV19 and J is TRBJ2-5; D is unclear. The CDR3 is made up of 15 amino acids. Germline V lookup: CDR1 LNHDA, CDR2 SQIVND (reference sequence). V was shortened by 1 base and J by 4 bases, with 13 bases between the two germline ends. CDR3 loop: CASSIGNVRRETQYF. Here the CDR3 DNA reads TGTGCCAGTAGTATAGGGAACGTTAGGCGAGAGACCCAGTACTTC.

The chain joins TRBV4-3 to TRBJ2-2, with 8 positions matching TRBD2. In germline, CDR1 is LGHNA, CDR2 YSLEER. The ends lost 1 base at V and 4 bases at J; junction bases unmatched: 8. CDR3 length: 17 amino acids. CDR3 nucleotide sequence: TGCGCCAGCAGCCAAGGTTCGGGGGGGCCTGTCACCGGGGAGCTGTTTTTT. It specifies CASSQGSGGPVTGELFF.